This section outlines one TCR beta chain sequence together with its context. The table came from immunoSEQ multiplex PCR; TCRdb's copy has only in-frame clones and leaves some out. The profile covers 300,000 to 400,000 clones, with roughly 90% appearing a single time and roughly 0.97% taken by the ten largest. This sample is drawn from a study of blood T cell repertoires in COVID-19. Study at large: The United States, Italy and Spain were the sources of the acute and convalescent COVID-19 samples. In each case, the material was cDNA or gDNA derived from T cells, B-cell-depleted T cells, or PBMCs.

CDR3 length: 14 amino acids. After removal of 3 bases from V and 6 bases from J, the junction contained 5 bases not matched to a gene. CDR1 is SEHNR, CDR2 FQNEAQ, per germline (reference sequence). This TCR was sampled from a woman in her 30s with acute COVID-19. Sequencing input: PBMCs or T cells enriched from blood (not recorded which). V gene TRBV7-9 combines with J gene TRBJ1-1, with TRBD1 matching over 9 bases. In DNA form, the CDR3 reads TGTGCCAGCAGCTTCGACAGGGGGATGTCTGAAGCTTTCTTT. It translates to CASSFDRGMSEAFF. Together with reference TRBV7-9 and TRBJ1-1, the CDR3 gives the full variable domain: DTGVSQNPRHKITKRGQNVTFRCDPISEHNRLYWYRQTLGQGPEFLTYFQNEAQLEKSRLLSDRFSAERPKGSFSTLEIQRTEQGDSAMYLCASSFDRGMSEAFFGQGTRLTVV.